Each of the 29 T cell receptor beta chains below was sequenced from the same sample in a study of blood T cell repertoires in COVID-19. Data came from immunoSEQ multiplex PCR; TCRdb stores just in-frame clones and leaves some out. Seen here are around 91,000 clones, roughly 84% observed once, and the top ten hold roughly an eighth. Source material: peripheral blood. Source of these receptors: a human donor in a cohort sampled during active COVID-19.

CDR3 in DNA: TGTGCCAGCAGTCTGGGTCTTCTAGTACGGAACACCATATATTTT. This encodes CASSLGLLVRNTIYF. The chain recombines TRBV28 with TRBJ1-3; D is uncertain. The germline gives CDR1 MDHEN, CDR2 SYDVKM. There are 15 residues in the CDR3. V lost 5 bases, J lost 7 bases, and 18 bases lay in between. The variable domain in full, with the rest retrieved from reference TRBV28 and TRBJ1-3, is DVKVTQSSRYLVKRTGEKVFLECVQDMDHENMFWYRQDPGLGLRLIYFSYDVKMKEKGDIPEGYSVSREKKERFSLILESASTNQTSMYLCASSLGLLVRNTIYFGEGSWLTVV.

This chain's CDR3 is CASNPGSGELFF. The CDR3 region has the DNA TGTGCCAGCAATCCAGGCTCCGGGGAGCTGTTTTTT. The chain carries TRBV9 and TRBJ2-2; no clear D. V was shortened by 6 bases and J by 6 bases, with 9 bases between the two germline ends. This CDR3 is built from 12 residues. Germline CDR1 and CDR2: SGDLS and YYNGEE.

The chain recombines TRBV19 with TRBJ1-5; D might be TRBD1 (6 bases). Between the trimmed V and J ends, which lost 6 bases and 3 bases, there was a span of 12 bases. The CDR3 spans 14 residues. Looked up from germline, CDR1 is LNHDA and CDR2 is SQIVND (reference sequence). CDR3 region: CASRPGANNQPQHF. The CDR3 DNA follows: TGTGCCAGTAGACCAGGGGCAAACAATCAGCCCCAGCATTTT.

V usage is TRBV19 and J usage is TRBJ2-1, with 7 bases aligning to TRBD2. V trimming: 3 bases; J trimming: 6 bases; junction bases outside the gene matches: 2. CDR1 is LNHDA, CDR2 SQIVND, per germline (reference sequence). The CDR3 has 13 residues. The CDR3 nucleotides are TGTGCCAGTAGTATTCAGCGGGGCAATGAGCAGTTCTTC. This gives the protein CASSIQRGNEQFF.

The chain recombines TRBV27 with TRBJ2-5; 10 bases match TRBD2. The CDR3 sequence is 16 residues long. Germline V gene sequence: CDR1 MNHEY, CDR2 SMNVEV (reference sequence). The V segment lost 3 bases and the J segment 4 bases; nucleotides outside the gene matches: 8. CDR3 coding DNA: TGTGCCAGCAGTTTGAGCGGGAGGGCCAGGCGAGAGACCCAGTACTTC. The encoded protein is CASSLSGRARRETQYF.

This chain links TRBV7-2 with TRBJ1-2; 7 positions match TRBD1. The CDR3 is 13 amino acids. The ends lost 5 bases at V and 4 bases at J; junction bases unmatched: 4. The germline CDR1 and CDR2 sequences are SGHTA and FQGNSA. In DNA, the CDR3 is TGTGCCAGCAGCGTAGGGACAGCCTATGGCTACACCTTC. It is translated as CASSVGTAYGYTF.

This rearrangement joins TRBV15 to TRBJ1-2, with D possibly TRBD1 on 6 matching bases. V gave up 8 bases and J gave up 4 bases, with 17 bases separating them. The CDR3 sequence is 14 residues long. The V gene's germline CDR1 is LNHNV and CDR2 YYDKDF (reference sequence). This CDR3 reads CATSGRVGGYGYTF. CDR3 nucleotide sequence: TGTGCCACCTCAGGACGGGTAGGGGGCTATGGCTACACCTTC.

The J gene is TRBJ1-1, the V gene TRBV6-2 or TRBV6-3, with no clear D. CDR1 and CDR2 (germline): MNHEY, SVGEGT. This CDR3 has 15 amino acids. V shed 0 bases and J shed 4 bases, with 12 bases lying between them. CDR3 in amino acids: CASSYSKEGGTEAFF. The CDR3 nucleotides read TGTGCCAGCAGTTACTCGAAGGAGGGCGGCACTGAAGCTTTCTTT.

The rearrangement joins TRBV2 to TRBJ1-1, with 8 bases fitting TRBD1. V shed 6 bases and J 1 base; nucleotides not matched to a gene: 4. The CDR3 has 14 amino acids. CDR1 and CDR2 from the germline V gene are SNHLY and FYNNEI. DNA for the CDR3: TGTGCCAGCAGCGACAGGGGCGAGAACACTGAAGCTTTCTTT. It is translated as CASSDRGENTEAFF.

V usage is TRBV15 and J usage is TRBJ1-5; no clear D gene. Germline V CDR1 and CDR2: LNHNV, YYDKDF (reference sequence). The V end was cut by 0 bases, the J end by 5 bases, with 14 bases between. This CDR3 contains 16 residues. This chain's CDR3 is CATSRDPGSAHQPQHF. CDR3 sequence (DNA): TGTGCCACCAGCAGAGATCCGGGTTCAGCGCATCAGCCCCAGCATTTT. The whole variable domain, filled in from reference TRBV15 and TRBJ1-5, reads DAMVIQNPRYQVTQFGKPVTLSCSQTLNHNVMYWYQQKSSQAPKLLFHYYDKDFNNEADTPDNFQSRRPNTSFCFLDIRSPGLGDTAMYLCATSRDPGSAHQPQHFGDGTRLSIL.

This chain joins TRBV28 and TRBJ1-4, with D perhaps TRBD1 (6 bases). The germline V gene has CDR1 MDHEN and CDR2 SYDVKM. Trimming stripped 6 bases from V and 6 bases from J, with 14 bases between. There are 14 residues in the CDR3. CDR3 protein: CASRGDAGDEKLFF. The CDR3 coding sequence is TGTGCCAGCAGAGGGGACGCAGGGGATGAAAAACTGTTTTTT.

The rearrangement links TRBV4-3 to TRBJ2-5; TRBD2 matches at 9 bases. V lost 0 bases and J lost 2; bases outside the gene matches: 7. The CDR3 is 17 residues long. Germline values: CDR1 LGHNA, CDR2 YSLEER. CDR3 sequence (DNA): TGCGCCAGCAGCCAAGATTGGGGGAGCGGGGGGCAAGAGACCCAGTACTTC. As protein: CASSQDWGSGGQETQYF.

CDR3 sequence (DNA): TGCGCCAGCAGCTTGGGAGGAGGACAGAGGGGAAGCGGGGAGCTGTTTTTT. Amino acid sequence: CASSLGGGQRGSGELFF. The chain employs TRBV5-1 and TRBJ2-2, with D tentatively TRBD1 (6 bases). Looked up from germline, CDR1 is SGHRS and CDR2 is YFSETQ. Trimming stripped 0 bases from V and 7 bases from J, with 19 bases between. This CDR3 has 17 amino acids.

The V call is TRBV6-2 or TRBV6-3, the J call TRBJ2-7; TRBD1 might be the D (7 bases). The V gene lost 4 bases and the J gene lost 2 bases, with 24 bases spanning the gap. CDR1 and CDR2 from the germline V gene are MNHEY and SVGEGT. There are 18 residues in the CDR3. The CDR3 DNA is TGTGCCAGCAGTTCGACCGCTACAGGGGACGGAGGGACCTACGAGCAGTACTTC. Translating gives CASSSTATGDGGTYEQYF.

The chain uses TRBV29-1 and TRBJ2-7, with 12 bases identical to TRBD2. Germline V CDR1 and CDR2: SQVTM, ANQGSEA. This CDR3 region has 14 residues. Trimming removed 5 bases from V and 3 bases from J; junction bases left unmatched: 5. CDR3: CSVSLAGGSYEQYF. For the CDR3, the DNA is TGCAGCGTTTCGCTAGCGGGGGGGAGCTACGAGCAGTACTTC.

In DNA form, the CDR3 reads TGTGCCAGCAGCCGGGTCGGAGTCCTGGCTAATGAAAAACTGTTTTTT. Protein: CASSRVGVLANEKLFF. The chain is built from TRBV14 and TRBJ1-4; D gene uncertain. Germline values: CDR1 SGHDN, CDR2 FVKESK. This CDR3 has 16 amino acids. The V end was cut by 4 bases, the J end by 3 bases, with 15 bases between.

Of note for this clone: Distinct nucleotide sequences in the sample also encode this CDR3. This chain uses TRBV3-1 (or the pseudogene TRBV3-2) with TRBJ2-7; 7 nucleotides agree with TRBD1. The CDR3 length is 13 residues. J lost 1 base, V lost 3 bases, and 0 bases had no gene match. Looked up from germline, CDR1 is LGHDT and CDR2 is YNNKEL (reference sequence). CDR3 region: CASSQGQSYEQYF. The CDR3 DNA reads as TGTGCCAGCAGCCAGGGACAGTCCTACGAGCAGTACTTC.

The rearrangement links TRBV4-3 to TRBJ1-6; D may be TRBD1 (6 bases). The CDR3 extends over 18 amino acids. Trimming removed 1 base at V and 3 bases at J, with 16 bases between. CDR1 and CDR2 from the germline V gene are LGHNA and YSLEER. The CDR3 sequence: CASSQGSGESFYNSPLHF. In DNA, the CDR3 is TGCGCCAGCAGCCAAGGATCAGGGGAAAGTTTCTATAATTCACCCCTCCACTTT.

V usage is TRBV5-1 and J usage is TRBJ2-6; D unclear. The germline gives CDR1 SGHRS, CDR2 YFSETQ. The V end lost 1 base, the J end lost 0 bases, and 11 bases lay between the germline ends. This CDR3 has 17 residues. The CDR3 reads CASSLTAALSGANVLTF. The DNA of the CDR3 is TGCGCCAGCAGCTTGACAGCCGCTCTCTCTGGGGCCAACGTCCTGACTTTC.

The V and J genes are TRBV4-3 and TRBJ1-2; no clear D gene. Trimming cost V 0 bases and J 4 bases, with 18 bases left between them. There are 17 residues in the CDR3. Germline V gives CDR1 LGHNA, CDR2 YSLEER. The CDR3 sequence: CASSQDWANFLAYGYTF. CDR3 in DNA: TGCGCCAGCAGCCAAGATTGGGCAAACTTCTTGGCCTATGGCTACACCTTC.

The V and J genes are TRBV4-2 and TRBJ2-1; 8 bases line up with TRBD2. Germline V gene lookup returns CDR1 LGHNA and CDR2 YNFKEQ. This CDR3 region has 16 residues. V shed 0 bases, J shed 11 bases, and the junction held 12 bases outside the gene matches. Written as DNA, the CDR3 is TGTGCCAGCAGCCAAGATCTGCGGGAGGACGTGTACCAGCAGTTCTTC. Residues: CASSQDLREDVYQQFF.

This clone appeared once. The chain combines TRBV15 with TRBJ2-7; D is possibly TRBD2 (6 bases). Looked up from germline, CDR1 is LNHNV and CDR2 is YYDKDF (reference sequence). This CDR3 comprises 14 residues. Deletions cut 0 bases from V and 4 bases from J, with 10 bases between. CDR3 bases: TGTGCCACCAGCAGAGATTTGGGGGGATACGAGCAGTACTTC. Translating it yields CATSRDLGGYEQYF.

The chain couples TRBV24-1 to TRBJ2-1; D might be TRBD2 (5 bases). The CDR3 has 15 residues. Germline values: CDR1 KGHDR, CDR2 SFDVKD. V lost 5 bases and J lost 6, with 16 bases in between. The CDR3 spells CATSVRGYSGNEQFF. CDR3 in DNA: TGTGCCACCAGTGTACGAGGGTATTCCGGCAATGAGCAGTTCTTC.

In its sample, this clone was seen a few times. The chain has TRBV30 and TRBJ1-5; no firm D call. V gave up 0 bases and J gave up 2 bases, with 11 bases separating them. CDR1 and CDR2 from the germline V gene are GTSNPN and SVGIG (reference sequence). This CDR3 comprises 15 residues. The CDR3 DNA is TGTGCCTGGAGTGTAGAGGGCCAGGGCAATCAGCCCCAGCATTTT. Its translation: CAWSVEGQGNQPQHF.

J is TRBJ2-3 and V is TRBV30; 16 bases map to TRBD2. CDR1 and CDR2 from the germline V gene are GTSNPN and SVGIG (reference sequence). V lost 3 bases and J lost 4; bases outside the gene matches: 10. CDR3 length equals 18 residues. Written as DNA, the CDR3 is TGTGCCTGGAGCCCCGGGACTAGCGGGAGGGAGTACGCAGATACGCAGTATTTT. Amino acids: CAWSPGTSGREYADTQYF.

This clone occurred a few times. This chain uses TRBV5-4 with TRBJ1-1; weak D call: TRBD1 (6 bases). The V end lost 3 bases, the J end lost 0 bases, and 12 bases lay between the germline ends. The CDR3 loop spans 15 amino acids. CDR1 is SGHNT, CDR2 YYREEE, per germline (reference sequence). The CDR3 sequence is CASSWTAAMNTEAFF. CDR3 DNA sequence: TGTGCCAGCAGCTGGACAGCGGCTATGAACACTGAAGCTTTCTTT.

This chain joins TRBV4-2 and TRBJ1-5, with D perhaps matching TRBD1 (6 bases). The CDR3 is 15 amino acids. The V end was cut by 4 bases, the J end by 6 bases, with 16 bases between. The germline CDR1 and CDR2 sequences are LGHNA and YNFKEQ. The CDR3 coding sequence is TGTGCCAGCAGCCCCCGGGGGGGGGCTGGTCAGCCCCAGCATTTT. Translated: CASSPRGGAGQPQHF.

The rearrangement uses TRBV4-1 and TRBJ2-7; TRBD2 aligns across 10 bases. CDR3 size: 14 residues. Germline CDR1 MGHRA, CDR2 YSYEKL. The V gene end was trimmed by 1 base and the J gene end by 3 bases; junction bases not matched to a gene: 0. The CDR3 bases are TGCGCCAGCAGCCAAGGGACTAGCGGCTACGAGCAGTACTTC. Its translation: CASSQGTSGYEQYF.

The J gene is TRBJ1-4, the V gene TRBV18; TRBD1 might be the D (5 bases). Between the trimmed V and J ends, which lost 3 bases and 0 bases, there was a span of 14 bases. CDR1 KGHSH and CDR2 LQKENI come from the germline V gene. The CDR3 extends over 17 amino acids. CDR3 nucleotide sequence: TGTGCCAGCTCACCCCCCTCACAGGCTGCAACTAATGAAAAACTGTTTTTT. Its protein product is CASSPPSQAATNEKLFF.